This T cell receptor (beta chain) is from a study of human T cells and chemical hapten exposure. Each CDR3 protein is one row after TCRdb ran MiXCR on the RACE reads. The sample lists about 190,000 distinct CDR3 sequences, under 25% occurring once. This clonotype came up a few times. Documented time point: patch test 3, about 24 weeks after DPC sensitization. Treatment reported: therapeutic diphenylcyclopropenone sensitization with weekly scalp DPC. V shed 5 bases and J 4 bases; nucleotides not matched to a gene: 5. Germline assignment: CDR1 SGHTA and CDR2 FQGNSA. The CDR3 runs to 14 residues. The sample here was whole blood, taken in connection with sensitization to the hapten diphenylcyclopropenone (DPC). This receptor was obtained from a woman in her thirties or forties with alopecia areata. Some clones in this sample may be carry-over from other donors' samples. V gene TRBV7-2 combines with J gene TRBJ2-1, with 7 bases identical to TRBD2. The CDR3 reads CASSGTTVYNEQFF. The CDR3 nucleotides read TGTGCCAGCAGCGGGACTACAGTTTACAATGAGCAGTTCTTC.